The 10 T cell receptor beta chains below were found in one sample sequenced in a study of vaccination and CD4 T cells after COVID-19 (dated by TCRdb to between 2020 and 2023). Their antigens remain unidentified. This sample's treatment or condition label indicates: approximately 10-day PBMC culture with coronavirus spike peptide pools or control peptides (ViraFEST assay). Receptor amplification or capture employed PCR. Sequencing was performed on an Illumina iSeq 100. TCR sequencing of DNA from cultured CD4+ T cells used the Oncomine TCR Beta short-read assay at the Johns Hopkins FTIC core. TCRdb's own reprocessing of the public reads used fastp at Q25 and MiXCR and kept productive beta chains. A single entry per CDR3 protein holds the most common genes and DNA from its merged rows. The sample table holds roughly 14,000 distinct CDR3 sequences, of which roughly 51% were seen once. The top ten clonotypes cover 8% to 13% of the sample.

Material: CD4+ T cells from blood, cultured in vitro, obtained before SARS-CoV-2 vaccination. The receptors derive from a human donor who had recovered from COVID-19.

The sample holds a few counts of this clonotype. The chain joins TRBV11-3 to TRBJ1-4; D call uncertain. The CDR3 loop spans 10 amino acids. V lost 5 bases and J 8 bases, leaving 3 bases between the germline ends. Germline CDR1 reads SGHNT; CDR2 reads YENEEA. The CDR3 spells CASSGEKLFF. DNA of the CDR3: TGTGCCAGCAGCGGAGAAAAACTGTTTTTT.

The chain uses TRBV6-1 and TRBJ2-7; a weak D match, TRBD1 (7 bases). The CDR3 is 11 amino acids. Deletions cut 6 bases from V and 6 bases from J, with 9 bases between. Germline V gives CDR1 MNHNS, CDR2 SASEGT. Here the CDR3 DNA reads TGTGCCAGCAGCCAGGGGGGCGAGCAGTACTTC. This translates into CASSQGGEQYF.

CDR3 nucleotides: TGTGCCAGCAGTCTAAGGGGGGGGATGGGCCATGGCTACACCTTC. Protein sequence: CASSLRGGMGHGYTF. The J gene is TRBJ1-2, the V gene TRBV27; D is possibly TRBD1 (6 bases). Germline V gene data show CDR1 as MNHEY and CDR2 as SMNVEV (reference sequence). The CDR3 contains 15 residues. Trimming took 5 bases from V and 6 from J, leaving 19 bases between them.

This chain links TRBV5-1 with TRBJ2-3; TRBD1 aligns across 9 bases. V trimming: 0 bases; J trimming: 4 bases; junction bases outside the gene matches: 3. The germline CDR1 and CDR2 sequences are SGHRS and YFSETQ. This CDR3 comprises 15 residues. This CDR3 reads CASSLGDRDADTQYF. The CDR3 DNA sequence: TGCGCCAGCAGCTTGGGGGACAGGGACGCAGATACGCAGTATTTT. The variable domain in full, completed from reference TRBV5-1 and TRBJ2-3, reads KAGVTQTPRYLIKTRGQQVTLSCSPISGHRSVSWYQQTPGQGLQFLFEYFSETQRNKGNFPGRFSGRQFSNSRSEMNVSTLELGDSALYLCASSLGDRDADTQYFGPGTRLTVL.

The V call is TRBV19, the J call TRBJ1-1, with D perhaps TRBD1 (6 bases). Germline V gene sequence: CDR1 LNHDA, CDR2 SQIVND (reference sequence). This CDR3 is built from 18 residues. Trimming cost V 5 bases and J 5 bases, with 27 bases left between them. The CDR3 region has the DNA TGTGCCAGTAGTCTAGGGGTGATCGCAGGTGGGGGCCAGACTGAAGCTTTCTTT. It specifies CASSLGVIAGGGQTEAFF.

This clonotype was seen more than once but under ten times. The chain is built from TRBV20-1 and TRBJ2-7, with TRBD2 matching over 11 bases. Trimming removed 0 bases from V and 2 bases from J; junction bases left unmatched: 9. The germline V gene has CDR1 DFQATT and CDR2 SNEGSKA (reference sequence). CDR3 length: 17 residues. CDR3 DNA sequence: TGCAGTGCTAGAGATGGGGGACTAGCGGTCAAACCCTACGAGCAGTACTTC. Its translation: CSARDGGLAVKPYEQYF.

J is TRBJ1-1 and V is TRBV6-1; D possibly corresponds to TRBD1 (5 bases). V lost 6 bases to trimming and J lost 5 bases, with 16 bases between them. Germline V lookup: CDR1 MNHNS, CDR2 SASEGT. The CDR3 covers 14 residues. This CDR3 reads CASRGTALSTEAFF. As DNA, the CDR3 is TGTGCCAGCAGGGGGACGGCTTTGAGTACTGAAGCTTTCTTT.

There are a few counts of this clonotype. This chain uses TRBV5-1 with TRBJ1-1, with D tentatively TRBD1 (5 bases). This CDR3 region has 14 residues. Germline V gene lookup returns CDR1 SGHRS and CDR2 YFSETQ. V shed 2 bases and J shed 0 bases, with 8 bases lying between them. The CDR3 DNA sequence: TGCGCCAGCAGCTTAGCAGGGATGAACACTGAAGCTTTCTTT. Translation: CASSLAGMNTEAFF.

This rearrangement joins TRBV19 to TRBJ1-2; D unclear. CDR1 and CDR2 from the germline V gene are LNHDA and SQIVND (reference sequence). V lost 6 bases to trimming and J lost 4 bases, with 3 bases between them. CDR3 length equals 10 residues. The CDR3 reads CASRGYGYTF. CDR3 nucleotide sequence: TGTGCCAGTAGGGGCTATGGCTACACCTTC.

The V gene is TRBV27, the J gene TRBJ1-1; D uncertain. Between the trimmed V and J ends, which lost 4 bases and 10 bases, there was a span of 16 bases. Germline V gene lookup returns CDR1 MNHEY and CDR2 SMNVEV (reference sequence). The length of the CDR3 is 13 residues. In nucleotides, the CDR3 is TGTGCCAGCAGTTCTGGGCTGCCAGCGGGAGCTTTCTTT. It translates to CASSSGLPAGAFF.